The entry that follows covers one T cell receptor beta chain sequence. Its matching antigen is unknown. The data belong to a study of memory CD4+ T cells and cytomegalovirus serostatus. Background on the study: Donors were healthy Belgian adults, under 10 CMV seropositive and about two dozen seronegative. The study's findings and limits: About 40% of the 164 known CMV-associated TCRbeta sequences appeared in CD4+ memory.

Trimming took 2 bases from V and 10 from J, leaving 18 bases between them. This CDR3 is 15 amino acids long. Germline V gene lookup returns CDR1 KGHSH and CDR2 LQKENI. Single viable CD3+CD4+CD8-CD45RO+ cells were sorted as the memory CD4+ T cells. Profiling relied on immunoSEQ multiplex PCR, and the TCRdb table lists in-frame clones only, not all of them. The profile shows 40,000 to 45,000 clones, over 60% of them singletons. What was sequenced was memory CD4+ T cells from blood. This rearrangement joins TRBV18 to TRBJ2-1, with D possibly being TRBD2 (7 bases). The TCR was taken from an adult in good health and CMV-seronegative. The CDR3 reads CASSPIGGPSGEQFF. The CDR3 DNA follows: TGTGCCAGCTCACCAATCGGGGGGCCCTCCGGGGAGCAGTTCTTC. Variable domain in full (rest from reference TRBV18 and TRBJ2-1): NAGVMQNPRHLVRRRGQEARLRCSPMKGHSHVYWYRQLPEEGLKFMVYLQKENIIDESGMPKERFSAEFPKEGPSILRIQQVVRGDSAAYFCASSPIGGPSGEQFFGPGTRLTVL.